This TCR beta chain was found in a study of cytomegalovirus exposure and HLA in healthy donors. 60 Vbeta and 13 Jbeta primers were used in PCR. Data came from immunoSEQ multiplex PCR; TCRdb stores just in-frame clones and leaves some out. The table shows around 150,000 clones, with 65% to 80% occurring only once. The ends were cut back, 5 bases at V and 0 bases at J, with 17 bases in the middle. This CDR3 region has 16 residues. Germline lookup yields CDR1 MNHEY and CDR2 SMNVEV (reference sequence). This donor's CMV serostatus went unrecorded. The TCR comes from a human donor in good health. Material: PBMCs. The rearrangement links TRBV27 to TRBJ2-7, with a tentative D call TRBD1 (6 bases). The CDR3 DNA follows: TGTGCCAGCAGTCCTTCAACAGGGTCGCACTCCTACGAGCAGTACTTC. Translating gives CASSPSTGSHSYEQYF.